This T cell receptor (beta chain) was sequenced for a study of CDR3 diversity in severe acne. Each CDR3 protein gets one entry after TCRdb re-called the PCR reads with MiXCR. The sample holds more than 85,000 distinct CDR3 sequences, 49% seen once. The CDR3 spans 19 residues. Germline values: CDR1 DFQATT, CDR2 SNEGSKA (reference sequence). V shed 3 bases, J shed 7 bases, and the junction held 19 bases outside the gene matches. J is TRBJ2-2 and V is TRBV20-1; 11 nucleotides agree with TRBD2. This TCR came from a male donor with severe acne vulgaris. Material for sequencing was blood. The chain's CDR3 is CSASAPGDQLAGARGELFF. The CDR3 DNA reads TGCAGTGCTAGTGCACCAGGGGATCAACTAGCGGGAGCCCGCGGGGAGCTGTTTTTT.